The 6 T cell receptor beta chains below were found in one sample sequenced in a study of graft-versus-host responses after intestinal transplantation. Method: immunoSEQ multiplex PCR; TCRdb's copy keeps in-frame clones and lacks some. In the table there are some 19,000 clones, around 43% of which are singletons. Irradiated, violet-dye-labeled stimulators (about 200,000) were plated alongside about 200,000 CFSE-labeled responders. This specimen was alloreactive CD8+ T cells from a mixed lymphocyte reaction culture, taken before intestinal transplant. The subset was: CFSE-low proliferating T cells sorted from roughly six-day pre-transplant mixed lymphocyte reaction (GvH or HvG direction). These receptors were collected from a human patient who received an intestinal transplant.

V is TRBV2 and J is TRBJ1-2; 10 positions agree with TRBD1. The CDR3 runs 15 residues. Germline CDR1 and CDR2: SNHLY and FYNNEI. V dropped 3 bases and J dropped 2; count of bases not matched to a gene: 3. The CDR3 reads CASSDRDRGNYGYTF. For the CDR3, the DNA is TGTGCCAGCAGTGACCGGGACAGGGGAAACTATGGCTACACCTTC.

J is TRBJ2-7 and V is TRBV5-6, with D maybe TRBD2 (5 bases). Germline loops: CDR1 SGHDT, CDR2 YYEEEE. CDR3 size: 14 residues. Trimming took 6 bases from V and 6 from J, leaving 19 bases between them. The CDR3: CASTFLGSIFEQYF. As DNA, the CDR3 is TGTGCCAGCACCTTCCTTGGGAGTATCTTCGAGCAGTACTTC. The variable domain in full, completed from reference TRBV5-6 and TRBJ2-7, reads DAGVTQSPTHLIKTRGQQVTLRCSPKSGHDTVSWYQQALGQGPQFIFQYYEEEERQRGNFPDRFSGHQFPNYSSELNVNALLLGDSALYLCASTFLGSIFEQYFGPGTRLTVT.

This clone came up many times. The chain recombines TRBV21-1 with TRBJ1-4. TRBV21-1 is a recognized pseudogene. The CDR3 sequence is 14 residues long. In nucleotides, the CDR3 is TGTGCCAGCAGCACGCCAGGGGGGGGTGAAAAACTGTTTTTT. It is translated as CASSTPGGGEKLFF.

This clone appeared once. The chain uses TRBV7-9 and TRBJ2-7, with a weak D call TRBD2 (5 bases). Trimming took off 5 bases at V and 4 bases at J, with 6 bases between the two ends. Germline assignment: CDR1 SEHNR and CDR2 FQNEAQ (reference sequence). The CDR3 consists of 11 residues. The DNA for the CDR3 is TGTGCCAGCAGCCGCGGGTACGAGCAGTACTTC. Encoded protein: CASSRGYEQYF.

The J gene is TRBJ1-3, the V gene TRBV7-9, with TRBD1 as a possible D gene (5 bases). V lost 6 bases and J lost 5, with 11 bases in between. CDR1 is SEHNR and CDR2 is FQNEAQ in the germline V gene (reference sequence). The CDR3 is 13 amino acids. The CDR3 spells CASSGTDRNTIYF. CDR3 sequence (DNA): TGTGCCAGCAGTGGGACCGACAGAAACACCATATATTTT.

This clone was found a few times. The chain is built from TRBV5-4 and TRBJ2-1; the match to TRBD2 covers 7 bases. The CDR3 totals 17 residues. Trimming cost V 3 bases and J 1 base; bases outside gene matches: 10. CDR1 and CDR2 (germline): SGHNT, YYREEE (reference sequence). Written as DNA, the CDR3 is TGTGCCAGCAGCTGGGGGGGAGGGGCCCTTTCCTACAATGAGCAGTTCTTC. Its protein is CASSWGGGALSYNEQFF.